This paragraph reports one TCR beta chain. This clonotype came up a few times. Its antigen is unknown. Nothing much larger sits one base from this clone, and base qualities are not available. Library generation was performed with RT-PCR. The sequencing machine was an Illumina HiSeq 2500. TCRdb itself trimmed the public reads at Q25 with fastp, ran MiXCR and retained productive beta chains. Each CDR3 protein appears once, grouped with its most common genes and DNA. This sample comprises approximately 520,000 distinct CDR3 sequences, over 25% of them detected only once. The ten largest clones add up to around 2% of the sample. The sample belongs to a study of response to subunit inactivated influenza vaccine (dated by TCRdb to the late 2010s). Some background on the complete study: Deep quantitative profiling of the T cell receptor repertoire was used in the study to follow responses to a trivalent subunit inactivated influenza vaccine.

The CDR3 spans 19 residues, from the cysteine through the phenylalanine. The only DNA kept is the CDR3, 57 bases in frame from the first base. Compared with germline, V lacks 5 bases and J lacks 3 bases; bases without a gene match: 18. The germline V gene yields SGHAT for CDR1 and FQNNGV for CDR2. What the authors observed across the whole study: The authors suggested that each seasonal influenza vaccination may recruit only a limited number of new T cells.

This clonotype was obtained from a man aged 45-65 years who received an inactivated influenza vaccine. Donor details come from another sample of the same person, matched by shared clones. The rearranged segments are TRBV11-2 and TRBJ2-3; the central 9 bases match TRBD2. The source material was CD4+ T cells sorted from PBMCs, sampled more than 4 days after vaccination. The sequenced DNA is TGTGCCAGCAGCCTACAAATAACATATCTAGCGGGGCCAACAGATACGCAGTATTTT. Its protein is CASSLQITYLAGPTDTQYF.